A single sample is the source of the 19 T cell receptor beta chains below, sequenced in a study of blood T cell repertoires in COVID-19. Assay: immunoSEQ multiplex PCR; the TCRdb copy retains only in-frame clones and omits some. The sample lists 120,000 to 150,000 clones, roughly 76% occurring once. The specimen sequenced was peripheral blood. Receptors were obtained from a man older than 75 with acute or convalescent COVID-19.

This clone was seen more than once but under ten times. The chain carries TRBV2 and TRBJ2-2, with 7 bases matching TRBD1. Germline lookup yields CDR1 SNHLY and CDR2 FYNNEI. The CDR3 length is 15 residues. V dropped 7 bases and J dropped 0; count of bases not matched to a gene: 5. The CDR3 loop reads CASTETGPNTGELFF. The DNA of the CDR3 is TGTGCCAGCACCGAGACAGGGCCGAACACCGGGGAGCTGTTTTTT.

The V and J genes are TRBV10-3 and TRBJ2-3; TRBD2 might be the D (5 bases). CDR3 length equals 16 residues. Germline loops: CDR1 ENHRY, CDR2 SYGVKD. The V gene lost 6 bases and the J gene lost 0 bases, with 16 bases spanning the gap. The chain's CDR3 is CAIRGSEGSSTDTQYF. For the CDR3, the DNA is TGTGCCATCAGGGGGTCCGAGGGCTCTAGCACAGATACGCAGTATTTT.

CDR3: CASSPAGRSYEQYF. Written as DNA, the CDR3 is TGTGCCAGCAGTCCAGCGGGGCGCTCCTACGAGCAGTACTTC. The chain links TRBV5-6 to TRBJ2-7; 7 nucleotides align to TRBD2. From germline, CDR1 is SGHDT and CDR2 YYEEEE. The length of the CDR3 is 14 residues. The V and J ends lost 5 bases and 0 bases, in that order; junction bases with no gene match: 5.

The chain has TRBV29-1 and TRBJ2-5; perhaps TRBD2 as D (6 bases). Germline values: CDR1 SQVTM, CDR2 ANQGSEA. V was cut by 8 bases and J by 0 bases, with 16 bases left in between. CDR3 length: 14 residues. This CDR3 is CSSAPGANQETQYF. CDR3 nucleotides: TGCAGCTCCGCCCCGGGAGCGAACCAAGAGACCCAGTACTTC.

This clone was observed once. The chain joins TRBV14 to TRBJ2-1; a possible D gene is TRBD1 (6 bases). From germline, CDR1 is SGHDN and CDR2 FVKESK. The CDR3 contains 15 residues. Trimming removed 5 bases from V and 3 bases from J, with 14 bases in between. The CDR3 reads CASSIRDTYYNEQFF. The CDR3 DNA reads as TGTGCCAGCAGCATCCGGGACACCTACTACAATGAGCAGTTCTTC.

This sequence joins TRBV29-1 and TRBJ2-2; TRBD2 matches at 8 bases. CDR1 is SQVTM and CDR2 is ANQGSEA in the germline V gene. Trimming removed 6 bases from V and 7 bases from J; junction bases left unmatched: 10. The CDR3 is 14 residues long. The CDR3 DNA sequence: TGCAGCGTGGACGGGGGGGCCACGGGCGGGGAGCTGTTTTTT. Protein sequence: CSVDGGATGGELFF.

This clone was observed a single time. The genes are TRBV6-2 or TRBV6-3 and TRBJ2-3; TRBD2 agrees at 7 bases. There are 15 residues in the CDR3. Trimming cost V 5 bases and J 5 bases; bases outside gene matches: 10. Germline loops: CDR1 MNHEY, CDR2 SVGEGT. CDR3 in amino acids: CASSPRVSGGDTQYF. CDR3 bases: TGTGCCAGCAGTCCCCGAGTTTCGGGGGGAGATACGCAGTATTTT.

The chain couples TRBV4-1 to TRBJ1-5; TRBD1 might be the D (5 bases). Germline assignment: CDR1 MGHRA and CDR2 YSYEKL. V shed 0 bases and J shed 5 bases, with 11 bases lying between them. The CDR3 is made up of 15 amino acids. For the CDR3, the DNA is TGCGCCAGCAGCCAAGAAGGCAGGGTGTATCAGCCCCAGCATTTT. It codes for CASSQEGRVYQPQHF.

In this sample, this clone turned up a few times. The V and J genes are TRBV28 and TRBJ1-1; maybe TRBD1 (6 bases). Germline values: CDR1 MDHEN, CDR2 SYDVKM. Trimming removed 1 base at V and 4 bases at J, with 10 bases between. This CDR3 has 14 amino acids. The chain's CDR3 is CASSLSGAGTEAFF. The CDR3 coding sequence is TGTGCCAGCAGTTTATCAGGGGCTGGCACTGAAGCTTTCTTT.

V usage is TRBV5-4 and J usage is TRBJ2-5; tentatively, D is TRBD1 (6 bases). The V end lost 5 bases, the J end lost 4 bases, and 18 bases lay between the germline ends. Germline CDR1 SGHNT, CDR2 YYREEE (reference sequence). This CDR3 is 15 amino acids long. CDR3 sequence reads: CASRNGQGRRETQYF. CDR3 DNA sequence: TGTGCCAGCAGAAATGGGCAGGGGCGACGAGAGACCCAGTACTTC.

The rearrangement joins TRBV30 to TRBJ1-3, with TRBD1 as a possible D gene (6 bases). CDR3 length: 14 residues. CDR1 GTSNPN and CDR2 SVGIG come from the germline V gene (reference sequence). Trimming cost V 0 bases and J 4 bases, with 10 bases left between them. CDR3 nucleotides: TGTGCCTGGAGTGTAACAGGGATCGGAAACACCATATATTTT. This encodes CAWSVTGIGNTIYF.

The chain employs TRBV29-1 and TRBJ1-5, with D maybe TRBD1 (5 bases). This CDR3 is built from 16 residues. V was trimmed by 5 bases and J by 0 bases, leaving 17 bases between them. Germline-derived CDR1 and CDR2 are SQVTM and ANQGSEA. This chain's CDR3 is CSVITTDGNSNQPQHF. The CDR3 nucleotides are TGCAGCGTTATTACGACAGACGGAAATAGCAATCAGCCCCAGCATTTT.

The chain is built from TRBV5-1 and TRBJ2-2; D uncertain. The CDR3 totals 15 residues. V was pared by 0 bases and J by 3 bases, with 9 bases between. Per germline, CDR1 SGHRS and CDR2 YFSETQ. CDR3 loop: CASSLGSHDTGELFF. In DNA form, the CDR3 reads TGCGCCAGCAGCTTGGGCAGTCATGACACCGGGGAGCTGTTTTTT.

The V and J genes are TRBV5-1 and TRBJ2-5, with D unclear. The CDR3 has 13 amino acids. Trimming pared 4 bases from V and 2 bases from J, leaving 9 bases between. CDR1 is SGHRS and CDR2 is YFSETQ in the germline V gene. CDR3 sequence reads: CASSEVGQETQYF. CDR3 sequence (DNA): TGCGCCAGCAGCGAAGTCGGTCAAGAGACCCAGTACTTC.

V gene TRBV28 combines with J gene TRBJ1-1; tentatively, D is TRBD1 (6 bases). V gave up 6 bases and J gave up 5 bases, with 22 bases separating them. This CDR3 comprises 16 residues. Germline lookup yields CDR1 MDHEN and CDR2 SYDVKM. In nucleotides, the CDR3 is TGTGCCAGCAGCCAACTCTCGACAGGCTTAAGGACTGAAGCTTTCTTT. Translated: CASSQLSTGLRTEAFF.

The chain employs TRBV5-4 and TRBJ2-1; 12 nucleotides agree with TRBD1. Looked up from germline, CDR1 is SGHNT and CDR2 is YYREEE (reference sequence). CDR3 length: 17 amino acids. V shed 0 bases and J 9 bases; nucleotides not matched to a gene: 10. The CDR3 sequence: CASSLGGQGAKGGEQFF. The CDR3 DNA follows: TGTGCCAGCAGCTTGGGGGGACAGGGGGCGAAAGGCGGTGAGCAGTTCTTC.

The J gene is TRBJ1-6, the V gene TRBV25-1, with 9 bases fitting TRBD1. This CDR3 spans 15 amino acids. Germline V gene sequence: CDR1 MGHDK, CDR2 SYGVNS. The junction had 5 bases not matched to a gene; V was cut back by 5 bases and J by 6 bases. The CDR3 DNA reads TGTGCCAGCAGTCCCCAGGGACAGGGTAATTCACCCCTCCACTTT. Translating gives CASSPQGQGNSPLHF.

This clone was found a few times. The CDR3 is CATSDPGRQETQYF. The CDR3 DNA sequence: TGTGCCACCAGTGACCCGGGGAGGCAAGAGACCCAGTACTTC. The rearrangement links TRBV24-1 to TRBJ2-5; maybe TRBD2 (6 bases). V lost 4 bases to trimming and J lost 2 bases, with 10 bases between them. Germline-derived CDR1 and CDR2 are KGHDR and SFDVKD. The CDR3 has 14 residues.

The chain carries TRBV4-2 and TRBJ2-7; TRBD2 matches at 8 bases. This CDR3 has 15 amino acids. Trimming removed 10 bases from V and 1 base from J; junction bases left unmatched: 12. Germline CDR1 reads LGHNA; CDR2 reads YNFKEQ. The CDR3 spells CATSWGSGESYEQYF. The CDR3 nucleotides read TGTGCCACGTCCTGGGGTAGCGGGGAGTCCTACGAGCAGTACTTC.